The 2 T cell receptor beta chains listed next were all sequenced from one sample in a study of naive and memory T cell subsets. Two oligonucleotides, mixed equimolar, formed the beta constant-region primer covering TRBC1 and TRBC2. Nested alpha and beta constant-region primers with the SP2 primer drove four PCR rounds on ligated cDNA. TCRdb used MiXCR to reprocess the UMI-ligation and nested PCR reads, holding one entry per CDR3 protein. Here the sample spans 120,000 or so distinct CDR3 sequences, 36% being singletons. The sample was central memory CD4+ T cells from blood. These receptors originate from a human donor in good health.

This clonotype was seen a handful of times. The chain is built from TRBV3-1 and TRBJ1-1; the match to TRBD1 covers 11 bases. The junction had 5 bases not matched to a gene; V was cut back by 7 bases and J by 4 bases. The germline CDR1 and CDR2 sequences are LGHDT and YNNKEL (reference sequence). CDR3 size: 14 residues. The DNA of the CDR3 is TGTGCCAGCACCTCCGGGACAGGGGGCACTGAAGCTTTCTTT. It encodes CASTSGTGGTEAFF.

The chain has TRBV5-1 and TRBJ2-3, with 12 positions matching TRBD2. In germline, CDR1 is SGHRS, CDR2 YFSETQ. The V segment lost 0 bases and the J segment 4 bases; nucleotides outside the gene matches: 6. The CDR3 runs 17 residues. The CDR3 spells CASSLGATSGSADTQYF. DNA of the CDR3: TGCGCCAGCAGCTTGGGGGCGACTAGCGGGAGCGCAGATACGCAGTATTTT.